These 29 T cell receptor beta chains share one sample of origin, sequenced in a study of cytomegalovirus exposure and HLA in healthy donors. Primers for the PCR totalled 60 Vbeta and 13 Jbeta. Clones were read by immunoSEQ multiplex PCR, and TCRdb kept only the in-frame ones, dropping some. The sample records 83,000 or so clones, about four fifths being singletons. Material: PBMCs. These receptor sequences come from a young woman in good health and CMV-seronegative.

The chain uses TRBV2 and TRBJ2-1; 7 nucleotides agree with TRBD1. The trim removed 4 bases at V and 8 bases at J, leaving 11 bases unmatched. The CDR3 loop spans 15 amino acids. Germline V gene sequence: CDR1 SNHLY, CDR2 FYNNEI. CDR3 sequence reads: CASSGPGPDRDEQFF. Written as DNA, the CDR3 is TGTGCCAGCAGTGGCCCGGGACCCGACAGGGATGAGCAGTTCTTC.

This rearrangement joins TRBV28 to TRBJ2-2, with 13 bases lining up with TRBD2. From germline, CDR1 is MDHEN and CDR2 SYDVKM. V shed 6 bases, J shed 4 bases, and the junction held 11 bases outside the gene matches. The CDR3 is 18 residues long. The CDR3 DNA sequence: TGTGCCAGCAGCCTAGGACTAGCGGGAGTGTGGCGCACCGGGGAGCTGTTTTTT. Its protein is CASSLGLAGVWRTGELFF.

The chain combines TRBV30 with TRBJ1-1; TRBD1 might be the D (5 bases). Germline V gene sequence: CDR1 GTSNPN, CDR2 SVGIG (reference sequence). The CDR3 has 14 amino acids. V lost 4 bases to trimming and J lost 8 bases, with 20 bases between them. This CDR3 is CAWIRPGRGLEAFF. In DNA, the CDR3 is TGTGCCTGGATCCGACCGGGACGGGGGTTGGAAGCTTTCTTT.

CDR3 bases: TGTGCCAGCAGCCCACAGGGACAGGGCCCCGAAAAACTGTTTTTT. Its translation is CASSPQGQGPEKLFF. The chain employs TRBV11-2 and TRBJ1-4, with 9 bases fitting TRBD1. Losses at the gene ends were 5 bases for V and 8 bases for J; bases not matched to a gene: 9. The CDR3 has 15 residues. CDR1 is SGHAT and CDR2 is FQNNGV in the germline V gene. Variable domain in full (rest from reference TRBV11-2 and TRBJ1-4): EAGVAQSPRYKIIEKRQSVAFWCNPISGHATLYWYQQILGQGPKLLIQFQNNGVVDDSQLPKDRFSAERLKGVDSTLKIQPAKLEDSAVYLCASSPQGQGPEKLFFGSGTQLSVL.

V and J are TRBV15 and TRBJ2-5, with D perhaps matching TRBD1 (5 bases). This CDR3 is 15 amino acids long. The germline V and J ends were trimmed by 0 bases and 5 bases, with 13 bases remaining between them. Germline CDR1 LNHNV, CDR2 YYDKDF (reference sequence). The DNA for the CDR3 is TGTGCCACCAGCAGAGAGCCACAGGTGGGTGAGACCCAGTACTTC. This encodes CATSREPQVGETQYF.

This sequence joins TRBV19 and TRBJ2-7; 9 positions match TRBD1. CDR1 and CDR2 (germline): LNHDA, SQIVND (reference sequence). There are 15 residues in the CDR3. Trimming cost V 5 bases and J 3 bases; bases outside gene matches: 8. The CDR3 DNA reads as TGTGCCAGTAGTCCTAGGACAGGGGATTTCTACGAGCAGTACTTC. Its protein is CASSPRTGDFYEQYF.

The chain recombines TRBV7-2 with TRBJ2-1; weak D call: TRBD2 (6 bases). Germline V gene data show CDR1 as SGHTA and CDR2 as FQGNSA. V lost 2 bases to trimming and J lost 10 bases, with 9 bases between them. The CDR3 loop spans 12 amino acids. The CDR3 reads CASSLRAGEQFF. In DNA, the CDR3 is TGTGCCAGCAGCTTAAGGGCGGGAGAGCAGTTCTTC.

This clone has more than one count but fewer than ten. The gene calls are TRBV30 and TRBJ2-3; D may be TRBD2 (5 bases). CDR1 and CDR2 from the germline V gene are GTSNPN and SVGIG (reference sequence). Trimming pared 3 bases from V and 2 bases from J, leaving 12 bases between. The length of the CDR3 is 14 residues. The CDR3 loop reads CAWSLAGPTDTQYF. CDR3 nucleotide sequence: TGTGCCTGGAGCTTGGCGGGCCCCACAGATACGCAGTATTTT.

J is TRBJ2-3 and V is TRBV6-6, with TRBD2 matching over 8 bases. Germline V gene sequence: CDR1 MNHNY, CDR2 SVGAGI (reference sequence). The trim removed 4 bases at V and 4 bases at J, leaving 7 bases unmatched. The CDR3 totals 15 residues. CDR3 coding DNA: TGTGCCAGCAGTTGGAACGGGAGGGCCGCAGATACGCAGTATTTT. It yields the protein CASSWNGRAADTQYF.

The chain couples TRBV30 to TRBJ2-7, with 7 bases matching TRBD2. V was pared by 0 bases and J by 3 bases, with 2 bases of the junction left unmatched. CDR1 is GTSNPN and CDR2 is SVGIG in the germline V gene (reference sequence). This CDR3 region has 13 residues. CDR3 in amino acids: CAWSVERGYEQYF. As DNA, the CDR3 is TGTGCCTGGAGTGTGGAGCGGGGCTACGAGCAGTACTTC.

V and J are TRBV5-1 and TRBJ2-2, with a tentative D call TRBD1 (6 bases). This CDR3 spans 15 amino acids. Deletions cut 4 bases from V and 1 base from J, with 11 bases between. CDR1 is SGHRS, CDR2 YFSETQ, per germline. CDR3 region: CASSPRGGNTGELFF. CDR3 sequence (DNA): TGCGCCAGCAGCCCGAGAGGGGGGAACACCGGGGAGCTGTTTTTT.

The V and J genes are TRBV5-1 and TRBJ2-2; tentative D call: TRBD1 (7 bases). Germline-derived CDR1 and CDR2 are SGHRS and YFSETQ. Trimming shortened V by 3 bases and J by 8 bases, and 17 bases separated the two germline ends. CDR3 length equals 15 residues. CDR3 amino acids: CASSYLTGRSGELFF. Here the CDR3 DNA reads TGCGCCAGCAGCTACCTGACAGGGAGGTCTGGGGAGCTGTTTTTT. The full variable domain, completed using reference TRBV5-1 and TRBJ2-2, is KAGVTQTPRYLIKTRGQQVTLSCSPISGHRSVSWYQQTPGQGLQFLFEYFSETQRNKGNFPGRFSGRQFSNSRSEMNVSTLELGDSALYLCASSYLTGRSGELFFGEGSRLTVL.

This chain connects TRBV28 to TRBJ1-1, with D possibly matching TRBD1 (6 bases). Per the germline V gene, CDR1 is MDHEN and CDR2 is SYDVKM. Trimming pared 5 bases from V and 6 bases from J, leaving 13 bases between. The CDR3 has 13 residues. The chain's CDR3 is CASSRTVIPEAFF. The CDR3 DNA follows: TGTGCCAGCAGTCGGACAGTAATCCCTGAAGCTTTCTTT.

The chain carries TRBV2 and TRBJ1-1, with D possibly matching TRBD1 (5 bases). Trimming cost V 5 bases and J 3 bases, with 16 bases left between them. The CDR3 is 15 amino acids. Germline V gene data show CDR1 as SNHLY and CDR2 as FYNNEI. The CDR3 DNA reads as TGTGCCAGCAGTCCTCAGGTCAGGGATCACACTGAAGCTTTCTTT. The encoded protein is CASSPQVRDHTEAFF.

The chain has TRBV4-2 and TRBJ1-1; D is unclear. Germline CDR1 is LGHNA and CDR2 is YNFKEQ. The CDR3 extends over 14 amino acids. V was cut by 0 bases and J by 4 bases, with 9 bases left in between. CDR3 sequence: CASSQERGFTEAFF. CDR3 nucleotides: TGTGCCAGCAGCCAAGAAAGAGGGTTCACTGAAGCTTTCTTT.

The V and J genes are TRBV28 and TRBJ1-3; D uncertain. CDR3 length: 15 amino acids. Trimming shortened V by 6 bases and J by 0 bases, and 12 bases separated the two germline ends. Germline loops: CDR1 MDHEN, CDR2 SYDVKM. The CDR3 bases are TGTGCCAGCAGCCTGGGTTACAGCTCTGGAAACACCATATATTTT. Protein: CASSLGYSSGNTIYF.

This clone was counted once. V usage is TRBV7-4 and J usage is TRBJ1-1; 9 positions agree with TRBD1. V was pared by 1 base and J by 5 bases, with 8 bases of the junction left unmatched. Germline V gene lookup returns CDR1 SGHVT and CDR2 SQSDAQ. The CDR3 has 16 amino acids. The CDR3 DNA sequence: TGTGCCAGCAGCTTAGACGATACAGGGGGCCAGACTGAAGCTTTCTTT. Amino acids: CASSLDDTGGQTEAFF.

The chain uses TRBV7-3 and TRBJ2-5; 8 bases line up with TRBD1. CDR3 size: 15 residues. J gave up 5 bases and V 4 bases, and 9 bases lay outside the gene matches. Germline-derived CDR1 and CDR2 are SGHTA and FQGTGA. The CDR3 coding sequence is TGTGCCAGCAGCTACGATCAGGGGGCATGGGAGACCCAGTACTTC. It specifies CASSYDQGAWETQYF.

This clone was seen a single time. This chain connects TRBV19 to TRBJ1-1, with D hard to call. Deletions cut 5 bases from V and 0 bases from J, with 13 bases between. There are 15 residues in the CDR3. Germline V gene sequence: CDR1 LNHDA, CDR2 SQIVND (reference sequence). The CDR3 nucleotides read TGTGCCAGTAGTGAAACCGCAGATATGAACACTGAAGCTTTCTTT. It yields the protein CASSETADMNTEAFF. Based on the CDR3 plus reference TRBV19 and TRBJ1-1, the full variable domain is DGGITQSPKYLFRKEGQNVTLSCEQNLNHDAMYWYRQDPGQGLRLIYYSQIVNDFQKGDIAEGYSVSREKKESFPLTVTSAQKNPTAFYLCASSETADMNTEAFFGQGTRLTVV.

The chain joins TRBV19 to TRBJ2-2, with D maybe TRBD2 (6 bases). Germline CDR1 is LNHDA and CDR2 is SQIVND (reference sequence). The CDR3 is 14 amino acids. V was clipped by 6 bases and J by 2 bases, with 10 bases between them. The CDR3 spells CASRGSGNTGELFF. In nucleotides, the CDR3 is TGTGCCAGTAGAGGTAGCGGCAACACCGGGGAGCTGTTTTTT.

This clone was picked up a small number of times. The chain has TRBV28 and TRBJ1-4, with 10 bases that match TRBD1. Germline V lookup: CDR1 MDHEN, CDR2 SYDVKM. With 8 bases clipped from V and 2 bases from J, the junction kept 5 bases outside the gene matches. CDR3 length: 15 amino acids. As DNA, the CDR3 is TGTGCCAGCCAGACAGGGGGCGCGACTAATGAAAAACTGTTTTTT. The encoded protein is CASQTGGATNEKLFF.

The genes are TRBV5-1 and TRBJ1-2; the D gene is possibly TRBD1 (6 bases). This CDR3 region has 14 residues. The ends were cut back, 4 bases at V and 5 bases at J, with 15 bases in the middle. Germline V CDR1 and CDR2: SGHRS, YFSETQ. CDR3 DNA: TGCGCCAGCAGCGACCCCAGGGGAGGGTATGGCTACACCTTC. Translating gives CASSDPRGGYGYTF.

CDR3 bases: TGTGCCAGCAGCCCGACTAGCGGAGGCACCGGGGAGCTGTTTTTT. This translates into CASSPTSGGTGELFF. This chain joins TRBV7-6 and TRBJ2-2; 9 bases align to TRBD2. The junction had 5 bases not matched to a gene; V was cut back by 5 bases and J by 4 bases. There are 15 residues in the CDR3. Germline assignment: CDR1 SGHVS and CDR2 FNYEAQ.

V is TRBV27 and J is TRBJ2-7, with 10 positions matching TRBD1. Losses at the gene ends were 3 bases for V and 2 bases for J; bases not matched to a gene: 10. CDR1 and CDR2 from the germline V gene are MNHEY and SMNVEV (reference sequence). The CDR3 is 17 residues long. The CDR3 sequence is CASSFQVPGQGTYEQYF. As DNA, the CDR3 is TGTGCCAGCAGTTTCCAAGTCCCGGGACAGGGGACCTACGAGCAGTACTTC.

This chain connects TRBV11-2 to TRBJ2-4; 12 nucleotides agree with TRBD1. This CDR3 is 15 amino acids long. Trimming took 0 bases from V and 11 from J; bases not matched to a gene: 5. Per germline, CDR1 SGHAT and CDR2 FQNNGV. The CDR3 nucleotides are TGTGCCAGCAGCTTAGACGGGACAGGGGGCGTAGTTCAGTACTTC. This sequence encodes CASSLDGTGGVVQYF.

The rearrangement joins TRBV27 to TRBJ1-5; possible D gene TRBD1, 5 bases. Germline V CDR1 and CDR2: MNHEY, SMNVEV (reference sequence). CDR3 length: 15 residues. V was clipped by 0 bases and J by 5 bases, with 11 bases between them. This CDR3 reads CASSLSLRTHQPQHF. For the CDR3, the DNA is TGTGCCAGCAGTTTATCGCTCCGGACACATCAGCCCCAGCATTTT.

The genes are TRBV18 and TRBJ1-2, with 7 nucleotides matching TRBD1. The trim removed 3 bases at V and 5 bases at J, leaving 15 bases unmatched. The length of the CDR3 is 17 residues. Germline CDR1 KGHSH, CDR2 LQKENI. CDR3 sequence reads: CASSPTGPPPPPYGYTF. In DNA form, the CDR3 reads TGTGCCAGCTCACCGACAGGGCCCCCACCGCCTCCGTATGGCTACACCTTC.

V gene TRBV5-1 combines with J gene TRBJ2-1; 7 nucleotides align to TRBD2. The trim removed 2 bases at V and 4 bases at J, leaving 3 bases unmatched. Germline CDR1 is SGHRS and CDR2 is YFSETQ. The CDR3 is made up of 14 amino acids. CDR3 protein: CASSLGGGYNEQFF. The CDR3 coding sequence is TGCGCCAGCAGCTTAGGCGGGGGATACAATGAGCAGTTCTTC. Full variable domain (remainder filled in from reference TRBV5-1 and TRBJ2-1): KAGVTQTPRYLIKTRGQQVTLSCSPISGHRSVSWYQQTPGQGLQFLFEYFSETQRNKGNFPGRFSGRQFSNSRSEMNVSTLELGDSALYLCASSLGGGYNEQFFGPGTRLTVL.

The V call is TRBV2, the J call TRBJ1-2; 7 bases map to TRBD1. V shed 4 bases and J 3 bases; nucleotides not matched to a gene: 17. Germline CDR1 and CDR2: SNHLY and FYNNEI. This CDR3 has 18 residues. The CDR3, as DNA: TGTGCCAGCAGTGTGTGGGTTCTAGGGGGCGCGATGGACTATGGCTACACCTTC. It yields the protein CASSVWVLGGAMDYGYTF. Complete variable domain (other parts from reference TRBV2 and TRBJ1-2): EPEVTQTPSHQVTQMGQEVILRCVPISNHLYFYWYRQILGQKVEFLVSFYNNEISEKSEIFDDQFSVERPDGSNFTLKIRSTKLEDSAMYFCASSVWVLGGAMDYGYTFGSGTRLTVV.